Given below is one T cell receptor beta chain in context. The target antigen is unknown. This entry comes from a study of T cell responses to AZD1222 COVID-19 vaccine. CDR3 length: 16 amino acids. CDR1 is LGHNA, CDR2 YSLEER, per germline. V was trimmed by 1 base and J by 10 bases, leaving 19 bases between them. The repertoire was sequenced with immunoSEQ multiplex PCR; TCRdb's copy has only in-frame clones and lacks some. The table shows some 120,000 clones, with 70% to 85% occurring only once. Some second doses came at about 4 weeks and others at about 12 weeks; these were pooled. Study outcomes and limitations: Without day 14 samples, only post-peak T cell repertoires were studied.

The starting material was peripheral blood, obtained 28 days after the second AZD1222 dose. The chain is built from TRBV4-3 and TRBJ1-4; tentative D call: TRBD1 (6 bases). The sequence came from an adult who received the AZD1222 COVID-19 vaccine. CDR3 sequence: CASSQAAAGDLRKLFF. The CDR3 DNA follows: TGCGCCAGCAGCCAAGCGGCGGCAGGGGATTTGCGAAAACTGTTTTTT.